This T cell receptor (beta chain) was profiled in a study of T cells in Graves' hyperthyroidism and ophthalmopathy. This clonotype showed up many times. The antigen remains undetermined. Each patient was aged 18 to 65 and had newly diagnosed hyperthyroidism of under 2 months' duration. This CDR3 contains 15 residues. V shed 2 bases and J 4 bases; nucleotides not matched to a gene: 3. Germline loops: CDR1 SGHAT, CDR2 FQDESV (reference sequence). Study results and caveats: The model identified upcoming ophthalmopathy a median approximately 6.5 months ahead of onset. Among thyroid clonotypes expanded above 0.001, most also appeared in blood.

TCR beta CDR3 regions were amplified from RNA. A first-round RT-PCR of the TCR CDR3 used the HTBI primer set. TCRdb reprocessed the multiplex PCR reads via MiXCR and lists one record per CDR3 protein. The sample contains approximately 610,000 distinct CDR3 sequences, approximately 15% of which appear only once. The rearrangement uses TRBV11-1 and TRBJ2-1; 9 bases are a match to TRBD2. This TCR was sampled from a woman in her late teens or twenties with Graves' hyperthyroidism. Sequences were obtained from blood. The CDR3 spells CASSLTSGQYNEQFF. The CDR3 coding sequence is TGTGCCAGCAGCTTAACTAGCGGGCAGTACAATGAGCAGTTCTTC.